This T cell receptor (beta chain) was documented in a study of cytomegalovirus exposure and HLA in healthy donors. Germline-derived CDR1 and CDR2 are MNHNS and SASEGT. CDR3 length: 15 amino acids. Germline trimming cut 6 bases from V and 6 bases from J; bases unmatched to any gene: 10. The table came from immunoSEQ multiplex PCR; TCRdb's copy has only in-frame clones and leaves some out. Of about 400,000 clones detected, 86% appear once; the ten largest clones hold 0.83%. This TCR was recovered from a woman younger than 30 in good health and CMV-seronegative. The J gene is TRBJ1-2, the V gene TRBV6-1, with 10 bases matching TRBD1. Sequencing was performed on PBMCs. Here the CDR3 DNA reads TGTGCCAGCAGCAAGGGGACAGGGGAAGTCCATGGCTACACCTTC. It codes for CASSKGTGEVHGYTF.